The 24 T cell receptor beta chains listed next were all sequenced from one sample in a study of T cell repertoires in cytomegalovirus infection. TCRdb re-analysed the reads in MiXCR, keeping a single row per CDR3 protein. The sample lists around 770,000 distinct CDR3 sequences, almost 30% occurring once. What these receptors recognize is not known. Sequenced here: cultured CD8+ T cells from PBMCs, sampled from culture after CMV antigen stimulation. The receptors shown here come from a human donor in good health (CMV status not recorded). Some clones in this sample may be carry-over from other donors' samples.

The rearrangement links TRBV6-1 to TRBJ2-3; D is perhaps TRBD1 or TRBD2 (5 bases each). V gave up 2 bases and J gave up 1 base, with 10 bases separating them. The CDR3 covers 15 residues. Germline CDR1 reads MNHNS; CDR2 reads SASEGT. CDR3 loop: CASSERRGGTDTQYF. CDR3 DNA: TGTGCCAGCAGTGAAAGAAGAGGGGGCACAGATACGCAGTATTTT.

This clonotype was detected many times. The chain recombines TRBV7-8 with TRBJ1-4, with a possible D match to TRBD1 (5 bases). From germline, CDR1 is SGHVS and CDR2 FQNEAQ. Trimming took 0 bases from V and 2 from J, leaving 10 bases between them. The CDR3 spans 16 residues. The CDR3 nucleotides are TGTGCCAGCAGCTTAGCGTTCGGGGGTACTAATGAAAAACTGTTTTTT. It specifies CASSLAFGGTNEKLFF.

The V gene is TRBV20-1, the J gene TRBJ2-1; D not certain. CDR1 DFQATT and CDR2 SNEGSKA come from the germline V gene (reference sequence). Trimming removed 7 bases at V and 7 bases at J, with 14 bases between. This CDR3 has 12 amino acids. CDR3 protein: CSVWSDLNEQFF. The DNA for the CDR3 is TGCAGTGTTTGGTCGGACCTGAATGAGCAGTTCTTC.

This chain uses TRBV14 with TRBJ2-5, with TRBD2 matching 7 bases. CDR3 size: 14 residues. CDR1 is SGHDN and CDR2 is FVKESK in the germline V gene. Germline trimming cut 4 bases from V and 5 bases from J; bases unmatched to any gene: 7. The CDR3 region is CASSRAGYLETQYF. The CDR3 nucleotides are TGTGCCAGCAGCCGAGCGGGGTATTTGGAGACCCAGTACTTC.

This rearrangement joins TRBV20-1 to TRBJ1-5, with a weak D call TRBD1 (5 bases). Between the trimmed V and J ends, which lost 1 base and 0 bases, there was a span of 10 bases. This CDR3 has 15 residues. In germline, CDR1 is DFQATT, CDR2 SNEGSKA (reference sequence). This CDR3 reads CSARVGGYSNQPQHF. In DNA, the CDR3 is TGCAGTGCTAGAGTTGGGGGATATAGCAATCAGCCCCAGCATTTT.

This clonotype was detected a few times. The V gene is TRBV9, the J gene TRBJ1-1; no firm D call. CDR1 SGDLS and CDR2 YYNGEE come from the germline V gene. V was cut by 0 bases and J by 10 bases, with 16 bases left in between. This CDR3 is built from 14 residues. DNA for the CDR3: TGTGCCAGCAGCGTAGCTAAGGTGGACTCAGTAGCTTTCTTT. It is translated as CASSVAKVDSVAFF. Full variable domain (rest looked up from reference TRBV9 and TRBJ1-1): DSGVTQTPKHLITATGQRVTLRCSPRSGDLSVYWYQQSLDQGLQFLIQYYNGEERAKGNILERFSAQQFPDLHSELNLSSLELGDSALYFCASSVAKVDSVAFFGQGTRLTVV.

This chain links TRBV12-3 or TRBV12-4 with TRBJ2-5, with TRBD1 matching 10 bases. The CDR3 contains 14 residues. The V segment lost 4 bases and the J segment 5 bases; nucleotides outside the gene matches: 4. CDR3 in amino acids: CASSWTGGWETQYF. For the CDR3, the DNA is TGTGCCAGCAGTTGGACAGGGGGATGGGAGACCCAGTACTTC.

This clonotype was observed many times. This chain links TRBV7-8 with TRBJ2-3; 9 bases align to TRBD2. Germline V gene sequence: CDR1 SGHVS, CDR2 FQNEAQ. Trimming at V came to 3 bases and at J to 7 bases, leaving 11 bases not matched to a gene. The CDR3 totals 16 residues. As DNA, the CDR3 is TGTGCCAGCAGCTTTAGCGGGGGCCCGGCTTGGAATACGCAGTATTTT. Protein sequence: CASSFSGGPAWNTQYF.

The V gene is TRBV2, the J gene TRBJ1-1; D not certain. CDR3 size: 10 residues. Per the germline V gene, CDR1 is SNHLY and CDR2 is FYNNEI. Trimming left V 8 bases short and J 6 bases short, with 7 bases between. CDR3 in DNA: TGTGCCAGCCTGAGGTCTGAAGCTTTCTTT. It specifies CASLRSEAFF.

This clonotype was recorded a few times. V usage is TRBV7-9 and J usage is TRBJ1-2; the D gene is possibly TRBD1 (6 bases). The germline V gene encodes CDR1 SEHNR and CDR2 FQNEAQ (reference sequence). This CDR3 contains 16 residues. V was clipped by 8 bases and J by 0 bases, with 19 bases between them. The CDR3 loop is CASWGPAPWANYGYTF. The DNA of the CDR3 is TGTGCCAGCTGGGGGCCCGCCCCGTGGGCTAACTATGGCTACACCTTC.

This clonotype turned up a few times. This sequence joins TRBV5-1 and TRBJ2-1, with D unclear. Per germline, CDR1 SGHRS and CDR2 YFSETQ. The CDR3 totals 14 residues. With 0 bases removed from V and 6 bases from J, the gap between germline ends came to 10 bases. The CDR3 nucleotides are TGCGCCAGCAGCTTGGCCCACGGACCCAATGAGCAGTTCTTC. It codes for CASSLAHGPNEQFF.

V is TRBV2 and J is TRBJ2-3, with D possibly TRBD1 on 5 matching bases. V lost 3 bases and J 4 bases, leaving 20 bases between the germline ends. The CDR3 has 17 residues. Germline loops: CDR1 SNHLY, CDR2 FYNNEI. CDR3 bases: TGTGCCAGCAGTGATATTCGTTTCGGGCAGGGCGCAGATACGCAGTATTTT. Its translation is CASSDIRFGQGADTQYF.

This clonotype was counted a single time. V gene TRBV28 combines with J gene TRBJ2-7, with a weak D call TRBD2 (6 bases). The CDR3 is 13 residues long. CDR1 and CDR2 (germline): MDHEN, SYDVKM. Trimming removed 7 bases at V and 6 bases at J, with 16 bases between. CDR3 sequence reads: CASTHGGAGEQYV. CDR3 sequence (DNA): TGTGCCAGCACCCATGGCGGGGCCGGCGAGCAGTACGTC.

The chain recombines TRBV4-2 with TRBJ2-1; perhaps TRBD2 as D (6 bases). Per the germline V gene, CDR1 is LGHNA and CDR2 is YNFKEQ. Trimming removed 1 base at V and 0 bases at J, with 10 bases between. The CDR3 contains 16 residues. The DNA for the CDR3 is TGTGCCAGCAGCCAAGGACCGACTAGCTCCTACAATGAGCAGTTCTTC. Protein sequence: CASSQGPTSSYNEQFF.

This clonotype was observed a handful of times. In nucleotides, the CDR3 is TGTGCCAGTAGTATCGCGGGGTTGATAGGGTTTGGGTACACCGGGGAGCTGTTTTTT. Its protein product is CASSIAGLIGFGYTGELFF. The chain employs TRBV19 and TRBJ2-2; tentative D call: TRBD2 (6 bases). CDR3 size: 19 residues. Germline V CDR1 and CDR2: LNHDA, SQIVND (reference sequence). V was clipped by 3 bases and J by 3 bases, with 23 bases between them. Full variable domain (outside the CDR3, taken from reference TRBV19 and TRBJ2-2): DGGITQSPKYLFRKEGQNVTLSCEQNLNHDAMYWYRQDPGQGLRLIYYSQIVNDFQKGDIAEGYSVSREKKESFPLTVTSAQKNPTAFYLCASSIAGLIGFGYTGELFFGEGSRLTVL.

This clonotype was seen a few times. This chain uses TRBV7-9 with TRBJ2-5; 8 bases are a match to TRBD2. Per germline, CDR1 SEHNR and CDR2 FQNEAQ (reference sequence). CDR3 length: 15 residues. The junction had 8 bases not matched to a gene; V was cut back by 5 bases and J by 3 bases. CDR3 in DNA: TGTGCCAGCAGCCCGCGCGGGGGGTACGAAGAGACCCAGTACTTC. Encoded protein: CASSPRGGYEETQYF.

There are a few counts of this clonotype. This chain uses TRBV10-3 with TRBJ1-2; D is possibly TRBD1 (6 bases). The CDR3 has 11 residues. The germline V and J ends were trimmed by 10 bases and 3 bases, with 9 bases remaining between them. Looked up from germline, CDR1 is ENHRY and CDR2 is SYGVKD. The CDR3 loop is CATQGYYGYTF. The CDR3 DNA reads TGTGCCACCCAGGGGTACTATGGCTACACCTTC.

V gene TRBV4-2 combines with J gene TRBJ2-3; TRBD2 agrees at 11 bases. Germline CDR1 LGHNA, CDR2 YNFKEQ. CDR3 length equals 16 residues. V lost 3 bases and J lost 2; bases outside the gene matches: 4. CDR3 DNA: TGTGCCAGCAGCCAGTATAGCGGGGGGGACACAGATACGCAGTATTTT. It yields the protein CASSQYSGGDTDTQYF.

This clonotype was picked up many times. This chain connects TRBV7-2 to TRBJ1-2; D not resolved. CDR1 and CDR2 (germline): SGHTA, FQGNSA. V was pared by 5 bases and J by 0 bases, with 25 bases between. The CDR3 is 19 residues long. CDR3 in amino acids: CASSTRREKPDTTNYGYTF. CDR3 sequence (DNA): TGTGCCAGCAGCACACGAAGGGAAAAACCTGATACAACTAACTATGGCTACACCTTC.

This clonotype showed up just a few times. The J gene is TRBJ2-1, the V gene TRBV6-8; TRBD1 matches at 8 bases. CDR1 and CDR2 from the germline V gene are MNHGY and SAAAGT. After removal of 6 bases from V and 10 bases from J, the junction contained 8 bases not matched to a gene. This CDR3 comprises 13 residues. In DNA form, the CDR3 reads TGTGCCAGCAGCCCCCCAGGGGGCTGGGAGCAGTTCTTC. It translates to CASSPPGGWEQFF.

Many counts were recorded for this clonotype. V and J are TRBV12-3 or TRBV12-4 and TRBJ1-1; TRBD1 matches at 8 bases. J lost 6 bases, V lost 6 bases, and 15 bases had no gene match. The length of the CDR3 is 16 residues. CDR3 protein: CASSTRLTGADSEAFF. The CDR3 DNA reads as TGTGCCAGCAGCACCAGATTGACAGGGGCCGACTCTGAAGCTTTCTTT.

This clonotype was picked up a small number of times. The chain carries TRBV12-3 or TRBV12-4 and TRBJ2-7, with D perhaps matching TRBD1 (6 bases). V lost 3 bases and J lost 6, with 15 bases in between. The CDR3 is 14 amino acids. In nucleotides, the CDR3 is TGTGCCAGCAGTTTTGGGGGCAGGATGTCCGAGCAGTACTTC. Protein product: CASSFGGRMSEQYF.

This clonotype was picked up a small number of times. This chain links TRBV27 with TRBJ2-5; no clear D. Germline V gives CDR1 MNHEY, CDR2 SMNVEV (reference sequence). The CDR3 loop spans 12 amino acids. Trimming cost V 8 bases and J 5 bases, with 12 bases left between them. The CDR3 loop reads CASGVRVETQYF. The CDR3 coding sequence is TGTGCCAGCGGCGTTAGAGTTGAGACCCAGTACTTC.

In regard to this clonotype: This clone may be a read error of a much larger clone one base away. The V gene is TRBV2, the J gene TRBJ1-5; maybe TRBD1 (5 bases). Trimming removed 6 bases at V and 0 bases at J, with 12 bases between. CDR1 and CDR2 from the germline V gene are SNHLY and FYNNEI. The CDR3 length is 15 residues. CDR3 region: CASSPRAYSNQPQHF. CDR3 in DNA: TGTGCCAGCAGCCCCAGGGCGTATAGCAATCAGCCCCAGCATTTT. Filled out from reference TRBV2 and TRBJ1-5, the complete variable domain reads EPEVTQTPSHQVTQMGQEVILRCVPISNHLYFYWYRQILGQKVEFLVSFYNNEISEKSEIFDDQFSVERPDGSNFTLKIRSTKLEDSAMYFCASSPRAYSNQPQHFGDGTRLSIL.